Below, 10 T cell receptor beta chains from the same sample are listed, as sequenced in a study of CD8+CD57+ T cells in acquired aplastic anemia. The use of genomic DNA as template underpinned the TCR beta VDJ and CDR3 profiling. TCRdb passed the reads through MiXCR, listing each CDR3 protein once. There are a few hundred thousand distinct CDR3 sequences in the sample; over 60% occur only once, and over 25% lies in the top ten. Specimen: sorted CD4+, CD8+, or CD8+CD57+ T cells (not recorded which) from PBMCs. These receptors were obtained from a human donor in good health.

The V call is TRBV15, the J call TRBJ2-3; D is unclear. The germline V and J ends were trimmed by 0 bases and 2 bases, with 12 bases remaining between them. Germline assignment: CDR1 LNHNV and CDR2 YYDKDF (reference sequence). There are 16 residues in the CDR3. The CDR3, as DNA: TGTGCCACCAGCAGAGATGACACCCGCCCCACAGATACGCAGTATTTT. Amino acid sequence: CATSRDDTRPTDTQYF.

The chain has TRBV15 and TRBJ2-5; D is tentatively TRBD1 or TRBD2 (5 bases each). This CDR3 is 15 amino acids long. The V end was cut by 5 bases, the J end by 7 bases, with 20 bases between. Germline V lookup: CDR1 LNHNV, CDR2 YYDKDF (reference sequence). CDR3 loop: CATSVSGPRGATQYF. The CDR3 coding sequence is TGTGCCACCAGCGTCTCCGGGCCCCGAGGGGCGACCCAGTACTTC.

This chain uses TRBV25-1 with TRBJ1-1; 10 bases fit TRBD1. This CDR3 region has 16 residues. Germline V gives CDR1 MGHDK, CDR2 SYGVNS. With V trimmed by 3 bases and J by 6 bases, 10 bases remained unmatched. The CDR3 region has the DNA TGTGCCAGCAGTGATATTCGGGACAGGGGTAGGGCTGAAGCTTTCTTT. The encoded protein is CASSDIRDRGRAEAFF.

About this clonotype itself: This likely comes from a read error, as the CDR3 has no conserved phenylalanine or tryptophan at its end. The chain joins TRBV5-1 to TRBJ2-2; no definite D call. The J call is uncertain, as TRBJ1-1 better fits the DNA end. The CDR3 has 15 amino acids. Germline CDR1 is SGHRS and CDR2 is YFSETQ. DNA of the CDR3: TGCGCCAGCAGCTTACGGGTCACGGGGAACACTGAAGCTTTCTCT. Amino acid sequence: CASSLRVTGNTEAFS.

With respect to this clonotype: Since a much larger clone is just one base distant, this may be a read error. The CDR3 end shows no conserved phenylalanine or tryptophan, and so a read error is likely. The gene calls are TRBV5-1 and TRBJ2-4; 8 nucleotides line up with TRBD1. CDR1 SGHRS and CDR2 YFSETQ come from the germline V gene. The trim removed 7 bases at V and 5 bases at J, leaving 5 bases unmatched. The CDR3 is made up of 13 amino acids. CDR3 sequence reads: CASEGTGENIQYS. DNA for the CDR3: TGCGCCAGCGAAGGGACAGGCGAAAACATTCAGTACTCC.

This clonotype was detected only a few times. The chain joins TRBV10-2 to TRBJ2-2; 9 nucleotides match TRBD2. The ends lost 4 bases at V and 5 bases at J; junction bases unmatched: 5. The CDR3 length is 15 residues. Germline CDR1 and CDR2: WSHSY and SAAADI. CDR3 in amino acids: CASSGGGGATGELFF. The CDR3 DNA reads TGCGCCAGCAGTGGGGGCGGGGGGGCTACCGGGGAGCTGTTTTTT.

The rearrangement joins TRBV7-9 to TRBJ2-5; 8 bases are shared with TRBD2. Looked up from germline, CDR1 is SEHNR and CDR2 is FQNEAQ (reference sequence). The CDR3 contains 15 residues. Losses at the gene ends were 6 bases for V and 4 bases for J; bases not matched to a gene: 10. CDR3 bases: TGTGCCAGCAGTAGAACGGGGGGGCCGGTAGAGACCCAGTACTTC. Translation: CASSRTGGPVETQYF.

Only a few counts were recorded for this clonotype. The V gene is TRBV20-1, the J gene TRBJ2-5; TRBD2 matches at 11 bases. Germline V gene sequence: CDR1 DFQATT, CDR2 SNEGSKA (reference sequence). V shed 0 bases, J shed 2 bases, and the junction held 5 bases outside the gene matches. CDR3 length: 16 amino acids. Written as DNA, the CDR3 is TGCAGTGCTAGAGATCGACTAGCGGGGTATCAAGAGACCCAGTACTTC. Residues: CSARDRLAGYQETQYF.

V gene TRBV20-1 combines with J gene TRBJ1-5; a weak D match, TRBD1 (6 bases). The CDR3 is 14 residues long. Germline V gene sequence: CDR1 DFQATT, CDR2 SNEGSKA (reference sequence). Trimming removed 3 bases from V and 2 bases from J, with 11 bases in between. This CDR3 reads CSARSGDGNQPQHF. In DNA, the CDR3 is TGCAGTGCTAGGTCAGGGGATGGCAATCAGCCCCAGCATTTT.

The chain joins TRBV2 to TRBJ2-7; TRBD1 matches 7 bases. The germline V gene has CDR1 SNHLY and CDR2 FYNNEI. V lost 6 bases and J lost 2; bases outside the gene matches: 7. This CDR3 is built from 14 residues. Here the CDR3 reads CASSDREVTYEQYF. In nucleotides, the CDR3 is TGTGCCAGCAGCGACAGGGAAGTAACCTACGAGCAGTACTTC.